Below, 18 T cell receptor beta chains from the same sample are listed, as sequenced in a study of T cell responses to AZD1222 COVID-19 vaccine. TCRdb keeps only in-frame clones here, not all; method: immunoSEQ multiplex PCR. Here the sample spans 120,000 or so clones, 91% being singletons. The sample here was peripheral blood, taken on day 0 of AZD1222 vaccination. Receptors originate from an adult in good health.

This chain connects TRBV5-6 to TRBJ2-7, with D tentatively TRBD1 or TRBD2 (5 bases each). Germline CDR1 SGHDT, CDR2 YYEEEE. The CDR3 spans 17 residues. Between the trimmed V and J ends, which lost 5 bases and 3 bases, there was a span of 24 bases. CDR3 sequence reads: CASRRRTVGTDIYEQYF. The CDR3 DNA is TGTGCCAGCAGACGGAGGACGGTGGGGACGGACATCTACGAGCAGTACTTC.

The chain employs TRBV3-1 (or the pseudogene TRBV3-2) and TRBJ2-7; D is undetermined. V lost 0 bases and J lost 2, with 11 bases in between. Germline CDR1 is LGHDT and CDR2 is YNNKEL (reference sequence). The length of the CDR3 is 15 residues. This CDR3 is CASSQDMGHPYEQYF. DNA of the CDR3: TGTGCCAGCAGCCAAGATATGGGCCACCCCTACGAGCAGTACTTC.

The J gene is TRBJ1-2, the V gene TRBV27; 7 positions agree with TRBD1. V lost 8 bases, J lost 8 bases, and 14 bases stayed unmatched. The CDR3 contains 14 residues. The germline V gene has CDR1 MNHEY and CDR2 SMNVEV (reference sequence). The CDR3 spells CASRPSDRVRGYTF. In DNA, the CDR3 is TGTGCCAGCCGCCCCTCCGACAGGGTAAGAGGCTACACCTTC.

The chain joins TRBV10-3 to TRBJ1-1; D unclear. Per germline, CDR1 ENHRY and CDR2 SYGVKD. This CDR3 is built from 13 residues. The V gene lost 2 bases and the J gene lost 1 base, with 5 bases spanning the gap. CDR3 sequence: CAISEEGNTEAFF. The CDR3 region has the DNA TGTGCCATCAGTGAGGAGGGGAACACTGAAGCTTTCTTT.

V and J are TRBV5-1 and TRBJ2-7; D not resolved. Per germline, CDR1 SGHRS and CDR2 YFSETQ. V shed 4 bases and J shed 9 bases, with 17 bases lying between them. The CDR3 length is 13 residues. CDR3 protein: CASSPLGYEVQYF. CDR3 DNA sequence: TGCGCCAGCAGCCCCTTAGGCTACGAGGTGCAGTACTTC.

CDR3 bases: TGTGCTAGTGGTCCCCAACAGGGGGGAGACACTGAAGCTTTCTTT. As protein: CASGPQQGGDTEAFF. V gene TRBV12-5 combines with J gene TRBJ1-1, with 8 bases identical to TRBD1. Germline CDR1 reads LGHNT; CDR2 reads FRNRAP. V trimming: 5 bases; J trimming: 3 bases; junction bases outside the gene matches: 8. This CDR3 has 15 residues. The full variable domain, rest sourced from reference TRBV12-5 and TRBJ1-1, is DARVTQTPRHKVTEMGQEVTMRCQPILGHNTVFWYRQTMMQGLELLAYFRNRAPLDDSGMPKDRFSAEMPDATLATLKIQPSEPRDSAVYFCASGPQQGGDTEAFFGQGTRLTVV.

The sample holds one count of this clone. This sequence joins TRBV5-4 and TRBJ2-2, with 7 bases fitting TRBD1. This CDR3 is 15 amino acids long. The germline gives CDR1 SGHNT, CDR2 YYREEE (reference sequence). V was pared by 3 bases and J by 5 bases, with 7 bases of the junction left unmatched. The CDR3 reads CASSSDRARTGELFF. The CDR3 nucleotides are TGTGCCAGCAGCTCAGACAGGGCGAGAACCGGGGAGCTGTTTTTT. The full variable domain, completed using reference TRBV5-4 and TRBJ2-2, is ETGVTQSPTHLIKTRGQQVTLRCSSQSGHNTVSWYQQALGQGPQFIFQYYREEENGRGNFPPRFSGLQFPNYSSELNVNALELDDSALYLCASSSDRARTGELFFGEGSRLTVL.

The table lists this clone with a few counts. The chain uses TRBV30 and TRBJ1-5, with D possibly matching TRBD1 (5 bases). Germline CDR1 and CDR2: GTSNPN and SVGIG (reference sequence). Trimming took off 3 bases at V and 2 bases at J, with 14 bases between the two ends. The CDR3 runs to 15 residues. The CDR3 is CAWRRGDMGNQPQHF. In nucleotides, the CDR3 is TGTGCCTGGAGACGAGGGGATATGGGCAATCAGCCCCAGCATTTT.

The V call is TRBV29-1, the J call TRBJ1-2; no clear D. Trimming cost V 0 bases and J 8 bases, with 4 bases left between them. This CDR3 is 10 amino acids long. Germline V lookup: CDR1 SQVTM, CDR2 ANQGSEA. CDR3 amino acids: CSVEDGGYTF. Written as DNA, the CDR3 is TGCAGCGTTGAAGATGGCGGCTACACCTTC.

This chain uses TRBV14 with TRBJ1-1; 8 nucleotides line up with TRBD1. V shed 5 bases, J shed 5 bases, and the junction held 7 bases outside the gene matches. The germline V gene has CDR1 SGHDN and CDR2 FVKESK. There are 14 residues in the CDR3. The CDR3 nucleotides are TGTGCCAGCAGCAGCCGGACAGGGAATACTGAAGCTTTCTTT. Translation: CASSSRTGNTEAFF.

The CDR3 DNA reads as TGCGCCAGCAGTGTAACGGAAGGATCGGTGCGCGCGAACTATGGCTACACCTTC. It specifies CASSVTEGSVRANYGYTF. The V gene is TRBV10-2, the J gene TRBJ1-2, with D unclear. Germline V lookup: CDR1 WSHSY, CDR2 SAAADI. V shed 4 bases and J shed 2 bases, with 23 bases lying between them. This CDR3 contains 18 residues.

This clone was seen only a few times. The rearrangement links TRBV6-4 to TRBJ2-3; D not certain. Per germline, CDR1 MRHNA and CDR2 SNTAGT. The CDR3 has 13 amino acids. The germline V and J ends were trimmed by 2 bases and 0 bases, with 3 bases remaining between them. The CDR3 sequence is CASSDGSTDTQYF. DNA of the CDR3: TGTGCCAGCAGTGACGGGAGCACAGATACGCAGTATTTT.

This clone was seen only once. The gene calls are TRBV27 and TRBJ2-2; D perhaps matches TRBD1 (5 bases). V was pared by 2 bases and J by 0 bases, with 7 bases between. This CDR3 has 15 residues. CDR1 is MNHEY, CDR2 SMNVEV, per germline (reference sequence). CDR3 sequence: CASSLTTANTGELFF. CDR3 in DNA: TGTGCCAGCAGTTTAACGACAGCGAACACCGGGGAGCTGTTTTTT.

CDR3: CASSEAGGVDTQYF. The DNA of the CDR3 is TGCGCCAGCAGTGAGGCGGGAGGCGTGGATACGCAGTATTTT. This chain links TRBV10-2 with TRBJ2-3, with 8 bases aligning to TRBD2. Germline-derived CDR1 and CDR2 are WSHSY and SAAADI. The CDR3 loop spans 14 amino acids. V shed 2 bases and J 6 bases; nucleotides not matched to a gene: 4.

V and J are TRBV19 and TRBJ1-4; D not resolved. The CDR3 spans 15 residues. The ends were cut back, 4 bases at V and 0 bases at J, with 9 bases in the middle. Germline values: CDR1 LNHDA, CDR2 SQIVND (reference sequence). The CDR3 DNA is TGTGCCAGTAGTAGGATCCCTTCAACTAATGAAAAACTGTTTTTT. This encodes CASSRIPSTNEKLFF.

V is TRBV11-1 and J is TRBJ2-7, with a weak D call TRBD1 (5 bases). V was trimmed by 2 bases and J by 2 bases, leaving 16 bases between them. The CDR3 covers 16 residues. The germline CDR1 and CDR2 sequences are SGHAT and FQDESV (reference sequence). For the CDR3, the DNA is TGTGCCAGCAGCTTAAGGCAGGGCCTCGGTCCCTACGAGCAGTACTTC. The encoded protein is CASSLRQGLGPYEQYF.

This chain uses TRBV7-9 with TRBJ2-2; D remains ambiguous. Germline lookup yields CDR1 SEHNR and CDR2 FQNEAQ (reference sequence). The CDR3 totals 12 residues. The V gene lost 6 bases and the J gene lost 7 bases, with 9 bases spanning the gap. The CDR3: CASSSLGGELFF. CDR3 sequence (DNA): TGTGCCAGCAGTTCACTGGGCGGGGAGCTGTTTTTT.

The chain joins TRBV9 to TRBJ2-1; TRBD2 matches 7 bases. Trimming cost V 4 bases and J 8 bases; bases outside gene matches: 12. This CDR3 contains 15 residues. Germline assignment: CDR1 SGDLS and CDR2 YYNGEE. The CDR3 protein is CASSPSLAGVDEQFF. The CDR3 DNA follows: TGTGCCAGCAGCCCCTCACTGGCGGGAGTGGATGAGCAGTTCTTC.